This TCR beta chain was profiled in a study of T cell changes during pregnancy in multiple sclerosis. Trimming took 3 bases from V and 1 from J; bases not matched to a gene: 17. The CDR3 extends over 19 amino acids. The germline gives CDR1 SGDLS, CDR2 YYNGEE. Profiled with immunoSEQ multiplex PCR; TCRdb holds only in-frame clones, not every one. The sample has 66,000 or so clones, 80% to 90% seen once. The sequenced sample was peripheral blood, obtained in the first trimester of pregnancy. The V and J genes are TRBV9 and TRBJ1-1; 8 nucleotides match TRBD1. The source of this sequence is a female donor in good health, enrolled as a control in a pregnancy study. For the CDR3, the DNA is TGTGCCAGCAGCGCCGATTATCCGACAGGGGAAAGACAGAACACTGAAGCTTTCTTT. Residues: CASSADYPTGERQNTEAFF.